This TCR beta chain derives from a study of blood T cell repertoires in COVID-19. Sequencing used immunoSEQ multiplex PCR; TCRdb keeps in-frame clones, though not all of them. The profile shows 100,000 to 150,000 clones, 88% of them singletons. The CDR3 has 15 residues. Germline CDR1 and CDR2: SGHRS and YFSETQ. V lost 0 bases and J lost 5; bases outside the gene matches: 5. The chain carries TRBV5-1 and TRBJ2-3; 8 bases map to TRBD1. This clonotype was obtained from a human donor in a cohort sampled during active COVID-19. Material: peripheral blood. The CDR3 loop reads CASSLALRGLDTQYF. CDR3 nucleotide sequence: TGCGCCAGCAGCTTGGCTCTCAGGGGGCTAGATACGCAGTATTTT.